One T cell receptor beta chain is described in this entry. Assay: immunoSEQ multiplex PCR; the TCRdb copy retains only in-frame clones and omits some. This table holds fewer than 300,000 clones, 90% to 95% found once. The data belong to a study of blood T cell repertoires in COVID-19. Study overall: The cDNA or gDNA used as material had been derived from T cells, B-cell-depleted T cells, or PBMCs.

The Seattle site enrolled patients during active infection and followed them longitudinally. The CDR3 runs 14 residues. Germline loops: CDR1 SGHNT, CDR2 YYREEE (reference sequence). V was clipped by 4 bases and J by 6 bases; unmatched bases: 8. The sequenced material came from peripheral blood. V usage is TRBV5-4 and J usage is TRBJ2-7; 9 nucleotides match TRBD2. This receptor was obtained from a woman aged 30 to 39 with COVID-19, enrolled during active disease. The DNA of the CDR3 is TGTGCCAGCAGCGTGAAATTAGCGGGAGCCGAGCAGTACTTC. It translates to CASSVKLAGAEQYF.